This T cell receptor beta chain was sequenced for a study of metastatic and nonmetastatic thyroid tumors. On the study more broadly: It was across blood and tumor or nodule tissue from malignant and benign thyroid patients that repertoires were compared.

This clone appeared many times. Its target is not known. CDR1 is LNHDA and CDR2 is SQIVND in the germline V gene (reference sequence). This CDR3 is 17 amino acids long. V lost 0 bases and J lost 3; bases outside the gene matches: 5. Study results and limitations: The reported finding was significantly higher TCR beta diversity in malignant thyroid tumors relative to benign nodules, in blood and tumor.

TCRdb reprocessed the PCR reads via MiXCR. The sample has 25,000 to 40,000 clones, about 17% seen once. Each patient came to thyroid surgery without any prior treatment (of any kind). Sequences were obtained from blood. The chain combines TRBV19 with TRBJ2-1; TRBD2 aligns across 10 bases. This TCR came from a female donor with papillary thyroid cancer or a benign thyroid nodule (not recorded which). Some clones in this sample may be carry-over from other donors' samples. CDR3 region: CASSIDSVAGGYNEQFF. For the CDR3, the DNA is TGTGCCAGTAGTATAGATTCCGTAGCGGGGGGCTACAATGAGCAGTTCTTC.